This TCR beta chain was identified during a study of T cells in women clearing cervical HPV infection. Findings and caveats of the study: It is unknown whether associations predate infection; no effector/memory or HPV-specific sorting.

TCRdb's copy holds only in-frame clones and misses some; the assay was immunoSEQ multiplex PCR. The table for this sample gives more than 20,000 clones. Notes on this clone: Antigen specificity is unknown. The read comes to an end 3 residues before the CDR3 does, leaving the germline J gene to fill in the end.

Trimming removed 1 base at V and 10 bases at J, with 11 bases between. Germline-derived CDR1 and CDR2 are SEHNR and FQNEAQ (reference sequence). CDR3 length equals 14 residues. The V and J genes are TRBV7-9 and TRBJ1-6; tentative D call: TRBD1 (5 bases). Source material: blood buffy coat. This TCR came from a woman aged 18 to 75 with a cervical HPV16 infection that either progressed to CIN3+ or cleared (not recorded which). CDR3 DNA, as far as it was read: TGTGCCAGCAGCTTAGGCAGGGAAGGATCACCC. It translates to CASSLGREGSP. The full CDR3 sequence reads CASSLGREGSPLHF.